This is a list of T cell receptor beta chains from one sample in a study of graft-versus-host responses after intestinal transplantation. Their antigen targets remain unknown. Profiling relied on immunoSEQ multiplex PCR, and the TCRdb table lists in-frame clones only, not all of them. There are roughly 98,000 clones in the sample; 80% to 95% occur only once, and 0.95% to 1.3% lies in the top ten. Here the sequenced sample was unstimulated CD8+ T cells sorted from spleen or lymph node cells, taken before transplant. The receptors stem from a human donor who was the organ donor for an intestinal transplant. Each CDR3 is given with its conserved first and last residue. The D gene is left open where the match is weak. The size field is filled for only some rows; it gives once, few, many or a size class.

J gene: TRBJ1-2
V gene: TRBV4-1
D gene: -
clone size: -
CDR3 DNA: TGCGCCAGCAGCCAAGATCACAGGGAAAACTATGGCTACACCTTC
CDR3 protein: CASSQDHRENYGYTF

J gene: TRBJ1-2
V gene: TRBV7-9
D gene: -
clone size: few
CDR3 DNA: TGTGCCAGCAGATTGGACAGAACTAACTATGGCTACACCTTC
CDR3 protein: CASRLDRTNYGYTF

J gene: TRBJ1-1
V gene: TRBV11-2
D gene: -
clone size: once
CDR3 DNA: TGTGCCAGCAGCCCAGGGAACACTGAAGCTTTCTTT
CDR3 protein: CASSPGNTEAFF

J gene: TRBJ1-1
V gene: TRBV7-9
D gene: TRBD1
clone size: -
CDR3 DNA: TGTGCCAGCAGCTTAGCAGGACAGGCTGAAGCTTTCTTT
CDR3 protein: CASSLAGQAEAFF

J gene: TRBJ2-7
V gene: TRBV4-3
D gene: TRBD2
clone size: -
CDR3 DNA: TGCGCCAGCAGCCAAGATCGGGGGGGCTACTACGAGCAGTACTTC
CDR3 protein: CASSQDRGGYYEQYF

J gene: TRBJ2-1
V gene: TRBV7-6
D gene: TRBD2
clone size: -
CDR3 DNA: TGTGCCAGCAGCTTAGCGGGAGGGAGGAATGAGCAGTTCTTC
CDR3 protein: CASSLAGGRNEQFF

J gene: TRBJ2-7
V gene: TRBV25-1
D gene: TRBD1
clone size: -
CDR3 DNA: TGTGCCAGCAGTGAATGTACAGGGGTCAGCGAGCAGTACTTC
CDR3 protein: CASSECTGVSEQYF

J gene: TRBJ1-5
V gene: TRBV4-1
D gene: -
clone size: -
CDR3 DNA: TGCGCCAGCAGCCAAGTTGCAGGGCGGCCCCAGCATTTT
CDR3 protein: CASSQVAGRPQHF

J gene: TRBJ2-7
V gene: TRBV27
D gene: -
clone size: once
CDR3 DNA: TGTGCCAGCAGTCCTCAAACAGGGTACGAGCAGTACTTC
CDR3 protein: CASSPQTGYEQYF

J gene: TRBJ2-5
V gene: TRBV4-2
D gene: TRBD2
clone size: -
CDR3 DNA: TGTGCCAGCAGCCAAGAAGAGGGACTAGAAGAGACCCAGTACTTC
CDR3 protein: CASSQEEGLEETQYF

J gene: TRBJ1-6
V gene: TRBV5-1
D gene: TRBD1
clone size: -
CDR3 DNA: TGCGCCAGCAGCTTAGACCGACAGGGGAGTAATTCACCCCTCCACTTT
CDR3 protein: CASSLDRQGSNSPLHF

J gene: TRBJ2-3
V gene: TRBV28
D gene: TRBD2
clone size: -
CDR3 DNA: TGTGCCAGCAGTTTTGTGCGGGAGCGAACAGATACGCAGTATTTT
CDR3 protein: CASSFVRERTDTQYF

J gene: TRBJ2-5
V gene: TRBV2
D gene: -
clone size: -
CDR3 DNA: TGTGCCAGCGGAAGGGGGACCCCAGAGACCCAGTACTTC
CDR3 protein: CASGRGTPETQYF

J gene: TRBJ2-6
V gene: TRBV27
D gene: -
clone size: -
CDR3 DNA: TGTGCCAGCAGTGATGTGGGCATCTCTGGGGCCAACGTCCTGACTTTC
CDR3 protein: CASSDVGISGANVLTF

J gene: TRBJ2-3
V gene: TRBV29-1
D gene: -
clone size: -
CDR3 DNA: TGCAGCGTTGAAGACCGCGGCCATTTAACGGATACGCAGTATTTT
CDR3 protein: CSVEDRGHLTDTQYF

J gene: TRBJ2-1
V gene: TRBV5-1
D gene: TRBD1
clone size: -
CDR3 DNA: TGCGCCAGCAGCTGGGTCCAGGGGGCGGGTGAGCAGTTCTTC
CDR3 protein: CASSWVQGAGEQFF

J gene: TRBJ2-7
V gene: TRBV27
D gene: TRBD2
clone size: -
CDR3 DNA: TGTGCCAGCAGCTGGGGGGGTGAGCAGTACTTC
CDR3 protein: CASSWGGEQYF